Described below is a single TCR beta chain sequence and its context. Its antigen is still unknown. Within a library made for alpha chains, this beta chain is off target, and its count is uninformative. The time point denotes: sample taken at primary tumor resection. A total of approximately 70 untreated early-stage non-small cell lung cancer patients served as donors. No cells were sorted before sequencing. The whole RNA sequenced was extracted from tumor, nontumor lung or frozen PBMC. The entry originates in a study of spatial heterogeneity in lung cancer. Study overall: The study consistently detected more beta-chain than alpha-chain sequences.

Study observations and caveats: In tumors, expanded intratumoral alpha and beta TCR counts tracked mutation counts.

The study tagged each TCR cDNA molecule with a unique molecular identifier. A single record per CDR3 protein comes from TCRdb applying MiXCR to the 5' RACE reads. The sample carries some 3,500 distinct CDR3 sequences, under 6% recorded once. The sequences come from lung tumor tissue, collected at surgery. This sequence was found in a female donor with early-stage non-small cell lung cancer.

This CDR3 reads CSVEVYNEQFF. In DNA form, the CDR3 reads TGCAGCGTTGAAGTCTACAATGAGCAGTTCTTC. The gene calls are TRBV29-1 and TRBJ2-1; D is unresolved. From germline, CDR1 is SQVTM and CDR2 ANQGSEA. CDR3 length equals 11 residues. Trimming cost V 1 base and J 3 bases, with 1 base left between them.